The T cell receptor beta chain under discussion was sequenced for a study of blood T cell repertoires in COVID-19. Study as a whole: Acute and convalescent COVID-19 specimens originated in the United States, Italy and Spain. PBMCs, B-cell-depleted T cells, or T cells provided the cDNA or gDNA that made up the material.

How the authors handled the data: The assay estimated nucleated cells by amplifying reference gene primers. The method was immunoSEQ multiplex PCR; TCRdb's version includes in-frame clones alone and lacks a portion of them. The V and J calls and clone size were taken over from that table, and D and trimming were inferred from the DNA. The sample has roughly 28,000 clones, 70% to 90% seen once. Trimming pared 0 bases from V and 5 bases from J, leaving 9 bases between. CDR1 SGHRS and CDR2 YFSETQ come from the germline V gene. The CDR3 runs 14 residues. The sequencing input was peripheral blood. This receptor was obtained from a human donor in a cohort sampled during active COVID-19. This sequence joins TRBV5-1 and TRBJ2-1; D unclear. The CDR3 DNA reads TGCGCCAGCAGCTTGGGCTGGGCAGACAATGAGCAGTTCTTC. Its protein is CASSLGWADNEQFF. Complete variable domain (other parts from reference TRBV5-1 and TRBJ2-1): KAGVTQTPRYLIKTRGQQVTLSCSPISGHRSVSWYQQTPGQGLQFLFEYFSETQRNKGNFPGRFSGRQFSNSRSEMNVSTLELGDSALYLCASSLGWADNEQFFGPGTRLTVL.